The 10 T cell receptor beta chains below were found in one sample sequenced in a study of blood T cell repertoires in COVID-19. The protocol was immunoSEQ multiplex PCR, while the TCRdb copy is restricted to in-frame clones and leaves out a portion. The data hold 200,000 to 250,000 clones, with about four fifths observed a single time. The sequenced sample consisted of peripheral blood. The receptors come from a woman at least 80 years old with COVID-19, enrolled during active disease.

This clone was counted many times. The V gene is TRBV21-1, the J gene TRBJ2-7; the table's D call of TRBD1 was not tested on the DNA. TRBV21-1 is a pseudogene segment. The CDR3 extends over 14 amino acids. CDR3 in DNA: TGTGCCAGCAGCAATCCTAACGCAGGGGACGAGCAGTACTTC. Translating gives CASSNPNAGDEQYF.

The chain recombines TRBV30 with TRBJ2-5; 11 nucleotides align to TRBD1. The germline CDR1 and CDR2 sequences are GTSNPN and SVGIG (reference sequence). The trim removed 3 bases at V and 6 bases at J, leaving 6 bases unmatched. This CDR3 contains 14 residues. The CDR3 here is CAWRRTGGWKTQYF. The CDR3 region has the DNA TGTGCCTGGAGACGGACAGGGGGCTGGAAGACCCAGTACTTC.

Of note for this clone: An end of the junction differs from the germline gene, which may be a read error. The chain employs TRBV7-7 and TRBJ2-1; possible D gene TRBD1, 6 bases. The germline gives CDR1 SSHAT, CDR2 FNYEAQ (reference sequence). The CDR3 loop spans 16 amino acids. The DNA for the CDR3 is TGTGCTAGCAGTCGACAGGTTACGAGCTCCTACAATGAGCAGTTCTTC. Its translation is CASSRQVTSSYNEQFF. Based on the CDR3 plus reference TRBV7-7 and TRBJ2-1, the full variable domain is GAGVSQSPRYKVTKRGQDVTLRCDPISSHATLYWYQQALGQGPEFLTYFNYEAQPDKSGLPSDRFSAERPEGSISTLTIQRTEQRDSAMYRCASSRQVTSSYNEQFFGPGTRLTVL.

This chain connects TRBV20-1 to TRBJ2-1, with D perhaps matching TRBD1 (5 bases). The germline V and J ends were trimmed by 6 bases and 5 bases, with 8 bases remaining between them. Germline-derived CDR1 and CDR2 are DFQATT and SNEGSKA (reference sequence). The CDR3 consists of 11 residues. Written as DNA, the CDR3 is TGCAGTGCATTGACAGACAATGAGCAGTTCTTC. It yields the protein CSALTDNEQFF.

This clone appeared once. The chain couples TRBV6-5 to TRBJ1-2; TRBD1 is a possible D gene (6 bases). The length of the CDR3 is 13 residues. Per the germline V gene, CDR1 is MNHEY and CDR2 is SVGAGI. Trimming left V 7 bases short and J 4 bases short, with 13 bases between. CDR3 nucleotide sequence: TGTGCCAGCACCCTAGGGGGGGGCTATGGCTACACCTTC. Translated: CASTLGGGYGYTF.

This chain connects TRBV18 to TRBJ1-1, with 7 bases aligning to TRBD1. Germline CDR1 KGHSH, CDR2 LQKENI. The trim removed 3 bases at V and 4 bases at J, leaving 14 bases unmatched. The CDR3 is made up of 17 amino acids. The CDR3 DNA follows: TGTGCCAGCTCACCTAACAGGGGCCTAAACCGGGGCACTGAAGCTTTCTTT. Translated, it gives CASSPNRGLNRGTEAFF.

Here the CDR3 DNA reads TGCAGTTTAAATGATGGGGGGTATTGGACTGAAGCTTTCTTT. Its translation is CSLNDGGYWTEAFF. This chain links TRBV29-1 with TRBJ1-1; a possible D gene is TRBD1 (5 bases). The CDR3 is 14 amino acids. CDR1 and CDR2 from the germline V gene are SQVTM and ANQGSEA.

This clone showed up just a few times. The chain uses TRBV25-1 and TRBJ1-1, with 7 positions matching TRBD1. This CDR3 region has 13 residues. The trim removed 4 bases at V and 4 bases at J, leaving 3 bases unmatched. In germline, CDR1 is MGHDK, CDR2 SYGVNS. The CDR3 here is CASSGKGATEAFF. The CDR3 DNA reads TGTGCCAGCAGTGGAAAGGGGGCCACTGAAGCTTTCTTT.

This clone was picked up one time. J is TRBJ1-1 and V is TRBV5-1; D is unclear. V was pared by 0 bases and J by 8 bases, with 14 bases between. Germline lookup yields CDR1 SGHRS and CDR2 YFSETQ. The CDR3 length is 14 residues. The CDR3 nucleotides read TGCGCCAGCAGCTTGGATCAGCTCCTACAGGAAGCTTTCTTT. It encodes CASSLDQLLQEAFF. Variable domain in full (rest from reference TRBV5-1 and TRBJ1-1): KAGVTQTPRYLIKTRGQQVTLSCSPISGHRSVSWYQQTPGQGLQFLFEYFSETQRNKGNFPGRFSGRQFSNSRSEMNVSTLELGDSALYLCASSLDQLLQEAFFGQGTRLTVV.

This chain joins TRBV29-1 and TRBJ2-2; 12 bases fit TRBD2. Losses at the gene ends were 7 bases for V and 6 bases for J; bases not matched to a gene: 3. CDR3 length: 13 residues. The V gene's germline CDR1 is SQVTM and CDR2 ANQGSEA. The CDR3 reads CSARTSGAGELFF. The CDR3 DNA reads TGCAGCGCGCGGACTAGCGGGGCCGGGGAGCTGTTTTTT.